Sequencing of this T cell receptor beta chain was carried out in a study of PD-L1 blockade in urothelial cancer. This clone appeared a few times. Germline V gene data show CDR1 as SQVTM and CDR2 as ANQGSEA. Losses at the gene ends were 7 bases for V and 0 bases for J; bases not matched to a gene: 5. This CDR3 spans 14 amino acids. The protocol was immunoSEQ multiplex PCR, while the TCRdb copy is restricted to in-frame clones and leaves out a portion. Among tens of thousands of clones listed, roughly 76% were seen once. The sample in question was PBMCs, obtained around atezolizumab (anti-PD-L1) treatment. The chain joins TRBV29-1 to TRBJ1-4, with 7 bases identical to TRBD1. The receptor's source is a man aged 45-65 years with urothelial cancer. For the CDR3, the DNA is TGCAGCGGAAGACAGGGCACAACTAATGAAAAACTGTTTTTT. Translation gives CSGRQGTTNEKLFF.